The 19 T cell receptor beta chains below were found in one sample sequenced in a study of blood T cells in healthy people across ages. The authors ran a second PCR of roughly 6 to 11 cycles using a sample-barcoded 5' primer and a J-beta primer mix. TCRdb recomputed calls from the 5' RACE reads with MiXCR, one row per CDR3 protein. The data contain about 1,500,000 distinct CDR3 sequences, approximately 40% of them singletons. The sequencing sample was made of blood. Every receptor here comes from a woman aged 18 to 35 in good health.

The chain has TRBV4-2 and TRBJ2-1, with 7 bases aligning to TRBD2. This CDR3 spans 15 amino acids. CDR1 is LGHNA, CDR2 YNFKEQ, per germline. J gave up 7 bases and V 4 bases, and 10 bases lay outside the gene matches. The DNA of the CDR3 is TGTGCCAGCAGCCCGGGGGGTAGCGGGCTGAATGAGCAGTTCTTC. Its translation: CASSPGGSGLNEQFF.

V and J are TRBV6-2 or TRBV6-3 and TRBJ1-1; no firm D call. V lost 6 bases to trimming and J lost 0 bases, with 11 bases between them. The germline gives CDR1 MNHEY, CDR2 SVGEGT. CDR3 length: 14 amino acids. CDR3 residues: CASRPPYLNTEAFF. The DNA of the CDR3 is TGTGCCAGCAGACCACCCTATCTGAACACTGAAGCTTTCTTT.

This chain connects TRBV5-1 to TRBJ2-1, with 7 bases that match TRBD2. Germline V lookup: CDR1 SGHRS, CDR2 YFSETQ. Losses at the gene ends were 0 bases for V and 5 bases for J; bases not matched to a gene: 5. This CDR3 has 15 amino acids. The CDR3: CASSLASLADNEQFF. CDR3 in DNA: TGCGCCAGCAGCTTGGCTTCTCTAGCGGACAATGAGCAGTTCTTC.

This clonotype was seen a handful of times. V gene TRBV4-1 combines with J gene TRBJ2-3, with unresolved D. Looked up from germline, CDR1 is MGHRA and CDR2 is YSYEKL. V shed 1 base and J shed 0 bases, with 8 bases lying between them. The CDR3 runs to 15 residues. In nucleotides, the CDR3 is TGCGCCAGCAGCCAAGTCGGCCGAAGCACAGATACGCAGTATTTT. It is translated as CASSQVGRSTDTQYF.

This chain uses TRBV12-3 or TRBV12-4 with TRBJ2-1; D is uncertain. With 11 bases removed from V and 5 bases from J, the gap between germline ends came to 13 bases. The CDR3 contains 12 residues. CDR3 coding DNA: TGTGCCGGCAAAGGCCCAGACAATGAGCAGTTCTTC. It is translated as CAGKGPDNEQFF.

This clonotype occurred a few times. This chain's CDR3 is CASSPRTGPDTQYF. CDR3 coding DNA: TGTGCCAGCAGCCCCCGGACAGGTCCGGATACGCAGTATTTT. The chain combines TRBV7-2 with TRBJ2-3, with 7 bases matching TRBD1. V lost 5 bases to trimming and J lost 6 bases; unmatched junction nucleotides: 8. The V gene's germline CDR1 is SGHTA and CDR2 FQGNSA. The CDR3 loop spans 14 amino acids. The full variable domain, with the rest looked up from reference TRBV7-2 and TRBJ2-3, is GAGVSQSPSNKVTEKGKDVELRCDPISGHTALYWYRQSLGQGLEFLIYFQGNSAPDKSGLPSDRFSAERTGGSVSTLTIQRTQQEDSAVYLCASSPRTGPDTQYFGPGTRLTVL.

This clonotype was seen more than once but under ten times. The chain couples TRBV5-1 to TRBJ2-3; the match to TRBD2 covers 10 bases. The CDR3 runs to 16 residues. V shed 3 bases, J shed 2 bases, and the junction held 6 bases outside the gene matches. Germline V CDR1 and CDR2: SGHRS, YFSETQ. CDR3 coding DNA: TGCGCCAGCAGCTCCCGTAGCGGGGGGCACACAGATACGCAGTATTTT. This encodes CASSSRSGGHTDTQYF.

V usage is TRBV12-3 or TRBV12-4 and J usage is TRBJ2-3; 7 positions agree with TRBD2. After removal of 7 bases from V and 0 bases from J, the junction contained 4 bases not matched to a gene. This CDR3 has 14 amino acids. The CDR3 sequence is CASTISGSTDTQYF. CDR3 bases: TGTGCCAGCACCATTAGCGGGAGCACAGATACGCAGTATTTT.

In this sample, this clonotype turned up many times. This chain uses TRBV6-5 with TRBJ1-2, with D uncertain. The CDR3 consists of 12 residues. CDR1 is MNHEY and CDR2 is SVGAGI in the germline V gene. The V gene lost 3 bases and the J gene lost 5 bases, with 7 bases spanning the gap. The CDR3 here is CASSYGGYGYTF. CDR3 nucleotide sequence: TGTGCCAGCAGTTATGGCGGTTATGGCTACACCTTC.

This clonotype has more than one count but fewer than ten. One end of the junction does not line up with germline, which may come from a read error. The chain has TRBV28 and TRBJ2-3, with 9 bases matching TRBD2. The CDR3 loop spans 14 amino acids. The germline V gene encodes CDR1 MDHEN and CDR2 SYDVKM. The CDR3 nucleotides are TGTGCCACCGTAGCGGGGGCTAGCACGGATACGCAGTATTTT. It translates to CATVAGASTDTQYF.

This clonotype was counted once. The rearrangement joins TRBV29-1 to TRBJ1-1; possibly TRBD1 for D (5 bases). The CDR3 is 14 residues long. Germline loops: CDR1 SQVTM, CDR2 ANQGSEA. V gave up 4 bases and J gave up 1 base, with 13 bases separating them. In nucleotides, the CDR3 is TGCAGCGTTGTGGTCCGGGGGGGGAACACTGAAGCTTTCTTT. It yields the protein CSVVVRGGNTEAFF.

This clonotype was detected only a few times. CDR3 residues: CASSHRSRGTGPRNEQFF. CDR3 nucleotides: TGTGCCAGCAGCCACCGCAGTCGAGGGACAGGGCCTAGGAATGAGCAGTTCTTC. The chain uses TRBV5-5 and TRBJ2-1, with 9 bases lining up with TRBD1. Germline CDR1 is SGHKS and CDR2 is YYEKEE (reference sequence). V trimming: 4 bases; J trimming: 7 bases; junction bases outside the gene matches: 18. This CDR3 is built from 18 residues.

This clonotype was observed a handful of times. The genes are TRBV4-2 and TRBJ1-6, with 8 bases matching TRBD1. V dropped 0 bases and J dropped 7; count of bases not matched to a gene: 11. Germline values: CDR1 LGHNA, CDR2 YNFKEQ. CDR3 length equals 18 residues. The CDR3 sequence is CASSQEYYLDRVNSPLHF. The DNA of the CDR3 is TGTGCCAGCAGCCAAGAGTATTATCTGGACAGGGTGAATTCACCCCTCCACTTT.

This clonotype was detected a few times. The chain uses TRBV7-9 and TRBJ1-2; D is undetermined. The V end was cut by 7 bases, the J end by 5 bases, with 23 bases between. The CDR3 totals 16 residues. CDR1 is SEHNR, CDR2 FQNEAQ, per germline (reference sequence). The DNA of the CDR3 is TGTGCCAGCACCCTGAGCAACAAAGCCGTTTTATATGGCTACACCTTC. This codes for CASTLSNKAVLYGYTF.

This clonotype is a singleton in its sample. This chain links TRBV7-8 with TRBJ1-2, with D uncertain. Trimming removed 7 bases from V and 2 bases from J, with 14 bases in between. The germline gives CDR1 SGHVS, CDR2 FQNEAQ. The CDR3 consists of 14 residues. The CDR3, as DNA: TGTGCCAGCACCCGATCGGGGTCCAACTATGGCTACACCTTC. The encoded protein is CASTRSGSNYGYTF.

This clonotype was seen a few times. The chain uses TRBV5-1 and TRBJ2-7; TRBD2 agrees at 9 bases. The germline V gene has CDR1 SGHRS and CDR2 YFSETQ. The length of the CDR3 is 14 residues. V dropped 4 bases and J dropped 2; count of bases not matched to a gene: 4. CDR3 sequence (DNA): TGCGCCAGCAGCCCCTGGACTAGCGCCTACGAGCAGTACTTC. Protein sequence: CASSPWTSAYEQYF. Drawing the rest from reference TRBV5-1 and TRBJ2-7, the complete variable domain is KAGVTQTPRYLIKTRGQQVTLSCSPISGHRSVSWYQQTPGQGLQFLFEYFSETQRNKGNFPGRFSGRQFSNSRSEMNVSTLELGDSALYLCASSPWTSAYEQYFGPGTRLTVT.

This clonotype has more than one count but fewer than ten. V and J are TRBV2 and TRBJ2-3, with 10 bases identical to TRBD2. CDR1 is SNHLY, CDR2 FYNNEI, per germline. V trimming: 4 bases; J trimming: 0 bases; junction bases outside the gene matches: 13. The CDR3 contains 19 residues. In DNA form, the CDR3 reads TGTGCCAGCAGTGCCCTCCTAGCGGGGGCGCAGGTTAGCACAGATACGCAGTATTTT. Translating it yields CASSALLAGAQVSTDTQYF.

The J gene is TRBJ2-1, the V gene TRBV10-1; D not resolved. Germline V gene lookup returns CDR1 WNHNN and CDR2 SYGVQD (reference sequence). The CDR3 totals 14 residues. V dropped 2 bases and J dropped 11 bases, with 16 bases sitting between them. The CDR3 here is CASSEPDQTTKQFF. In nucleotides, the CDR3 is TGCGCCAGCAGTGAGCCTGACCAGACCACAAAGCAGTTCTTC.

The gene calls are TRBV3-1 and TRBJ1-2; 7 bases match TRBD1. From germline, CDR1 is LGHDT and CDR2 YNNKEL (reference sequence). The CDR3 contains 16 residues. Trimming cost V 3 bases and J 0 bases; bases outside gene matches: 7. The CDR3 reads CASSQRTGPANYGYTF. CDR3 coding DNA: TGTGCCAGCAGCCAGCGGACAGGACCTGCTAACTATGGCTACACCTTC.